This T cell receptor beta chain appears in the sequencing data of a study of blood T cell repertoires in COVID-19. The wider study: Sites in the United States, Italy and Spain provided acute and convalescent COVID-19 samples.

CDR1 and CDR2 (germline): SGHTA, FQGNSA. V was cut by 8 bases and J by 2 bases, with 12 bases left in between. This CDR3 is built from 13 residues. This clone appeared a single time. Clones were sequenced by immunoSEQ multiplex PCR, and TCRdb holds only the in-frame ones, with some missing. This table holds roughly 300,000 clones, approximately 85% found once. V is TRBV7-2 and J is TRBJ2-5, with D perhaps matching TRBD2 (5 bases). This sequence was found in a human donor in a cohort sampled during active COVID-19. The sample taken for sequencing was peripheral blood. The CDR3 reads CASRYRLQETQYF. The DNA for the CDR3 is TGTGCCAGCCGATACAGACTACAAGAGACCCAGTACTTC.